This T cell receptor (beta chain) was sequenced in a study of CD8+ T cells in alopecia areata. Study in general: Recipients were roughly 7-11-week-old female C3H/HeJ mice grafted with skin from 6-12-month-old C3H/HeJ donors with spontaneous alopecia.

Comment on this clone: What it binds is unknown. Gene labels here are mouse ones. The read gets to within 4 residues of the CDR3 end, and the germline J gene fills in the rest.

RNA, once extracted, was reverse transcribed into cDNA for use as the sequencing template. Only in-frame clones appear in the TCRdb table, and some are missing; sequencing was by immunoSEQ multiplex PCR. The specimen has 200,000 to 300,000 clones, none found just once. Study-level points and caveats: Scalp samples also contribute reads from the resident alphabeta T cells found in normal skin. Relative to mice, TCR sharing across patients was less clear, a difference possibly HLA-related. Greater clonality was observed in lesional scalp samples, especially alopecia totalis/universalis, versus normal scalp.

After pooling, cutaneous lymph node cells were sorted with CD4, CD8alpha, NKG2D, NKG2ACE and other markers. V lost 3 bases and J lost 0, with 9 bases in between. From germline, CDR1 is NNHNN and CDR2 SYGAGS (reference sequence). The CDR3 loop spans 15 amino acids. The chain employs TRBV13-2 and TRBJ2-2; the D gene is possibly TRBD1 (6 bases). This receptor was obtained from a C3H/HeJ mouse with alopecia areata. The MHC haplotype of this mouse line is H2-k. The sequenced sample was CD4+ T cells sorted from a lymph node. The CDR3 is CASGGGHANTGQLYF. The CDR3 bases that were read are TGTGCCAGCGGTGGGGGACACGCAAACACCGGG.